Listed below are T cell receptor beta chains from one sample, sequenced in a study of T cells in Graves' hyperthyroidism and ophthalmopathy. TCRdb passed the multiplex PCR reads through MiXCR, listing each CDR3 protein once. This table holds hundreds of thousands of distinct CDR3 sequences, roughly a sixth found once. Sequenced sample: blood. Receptors were obtained from a woman aged 40 to 50 with Graves' ophthalmopathy. CDR3s include the opening cysteine and the closing phenylalanine or tryptophan. A D gene is named only where the DNA matches it firmly. Part of the rows lack a size; the others show once, few, many or a class for expanded clones.

DNA	CDR3	J	D	size	V
TGTGCCAGCAGTTTGAGAGTCACGACCTACACTGAAGCTTTCTTT	CASSLRVTTYTEAFF	TRBJ1-1	NA	NA	TRBV12-3/TRBV12-4
TGTGCCAGCAGCTTAAGGGCGGGGACAGGGCAACGAAATGAGCAGTTCTTC	CASSLRAGTGQRNEQFF	TRBJ2-1	TRBD1	many	TRBV7-3
TGTGCCAGCACTAAGTGGGCGGCTAGAGAGACCCAGTACTTC	CASTKWAARETQYF	TRBJ2-5	NA	few	TRBV6-1
TGTGCCAGCAGCGACACTGCAGCTAATGAAAAACTGTTTTTT	CASSDTAANEKLFF	TRBJ1-4	NA	NA	TRBV7-6
TGTGCCAGCAGGACAGGGGGCGCTTCTATGGCTTTCTTT	CASRTGGASMAFF	TRBJ1-1	TRBD1	many	TRBV2
TGTGCCAGCAGGTTTCGTTCGGGCCTCCCGGTAAGAGCTTTCTTT	CASRFRSGLPVRAFF	TRBJ1-1	NA	few	TRBV12-3/TRBV12-4
TGCAGTGCTGGAGGAAGACAAAGCCCCTCCGCTGAAGCTTTCTTT	CSAGGRQSPSAEAFF	TRBJ1-1	NA	many	TRBV20-1
TGCGGCGGGGAGCAGAGTCCCGCAGATACGCAGTATTTT	CGGEQSPADTQYF	TRBJ2-3	NA	NA	TRBV30
TGTGCCAGCTCAGCGGGAGCTTCCGAGCAGTACTTC	CASSAGASEQYF	TRBJ2-7	TRBD2	NA	TRBV19
TGTGCCAGCAGCTTAGGGCCGAGCGGGAACGTCCTCCACTTT	CASSLGPSGNVLHF	TRBJ1-6	NA	NA	TRBV7-2
TGTGCCAGCAGTGTTTGGGCTCAATCGTGGGAGCAGTACTTC	CASSVWAQSWEQYF	TRBJ2-7	NA	NA	TRBV2
TGCAGTGCTAGTTACAGGGGCTCCTACGAGCAGTACTTC	CSASYRGSYEQYF	TRBJ2-7	TRBD1	many	TRBV20-1
TGTGTTTTGGCTAGCGGGAGGGCTACGGAGACCCAGTACTTC	CVLASGRATETQYF	TRBJ2-5	TRBD2	few	TRBV19
TGCAGTGCTAACGACAGGGATCGAGATACGCAGTATTTT	CSANDRDRDTQYF	TRBJ2-3	TRBD1	many	TRBV20-1
TGCAGTGCATTAGCGGGGGGGTACCGATCGCAGTATTTT	CSALAGGYRSQYF	TRBJ2-3	TRBD2	many	TRBV20-1
TGTGCCAGCAGTTACGCCCCTGGACAGGGAGGCGGCTACACCTTC	CASSYAPGQGGGYTF	TRBJ1-2	TRBD1	few	TRBV6-5
TGTGCCAGCAGTTTGACCCTCAGGACAGGGGGTCACTATGGCTACACCTTC	CASSLTLRTGGHYGYTF	TRBJ1-2	TRBD1	NA	TRBV6-5
TGTGCCAGCGAGGGGGGAGCCCTAGAGACCCAGTACTTC	CASEGGALETQYF	TRBJ2-5	NA	many	TRBV6-1
TGTGCTAGTGGTCCCCAGGGGAATGAAAAACTGTTTTTT	CASGPQGNEKLFF	TRBJ1-4	NA	NA	TRBV12-5
TGCGCCAGCAGCTTGGAACAGACCAACTATGGCTACACCTTC	CASSLEQTNYGYTF	TRBJ1-2	NA	many	TRBV5-1
TGTGCCAGCAGTTCTCCTAGCGGACGATACAATGAGCAGTTCTTC	CASSSPSGRYNEQFF	TRBJ2-1	TRBD2	many	TRBV27
TGTGCCAGCAGCCAAGAATGGACAGGTGGAGAAAAACTGTTTTTT	CASSQEWTGGEKLFF	TRBJ1-4	TRBD1	many	TRBV3-1
TGTGCCAGCAGTGAATTCGGGCTACTGGCAACTAATGAAAAACTGTTTTTT	CASSEFGLLATNEKLFF	TRBJ1-4	NA	many	TRBV6-1
TGTGCCAGCACCACGGGACTAGCGGGGGAGACCCAGTACTTC	CASTTGLAGETQYF	TRBJ2-5	TRBD2	many	TRBV2
TGTGCCAGCAGCAGGGTACAGGGGGTTGAATCACCCCTCCACTTT	CASSRVQGVESPLHF	TRBJ1-6	TRBD1	NA	TRBV7-9
TGCGCCAGCAGCTTGCAGGGGGACACAGATACGCAGTATTTT	CASSLQGDTDTQYF	TRBJ2-3	TRBD1	NA	TRBV5-1
TGCAGTGCTAGCCGAGGAAAATTGCGCACAGATACGCAGTATTTT	CSASRGKLRTDTQYF	TRBJ2-3	NA	many	TRBV20-1
TGCGCCAGCTATCGTAACTACGAGCAGTACTTC	CASYRNYEQYF	TRBJ2-7	NA	few	TRBV11-3
TGTGCCAGCAGCTGGGGACAGGGGAACACTGAAGCTTTCTTT	CASSWGQGNTEAFF	TRBJ1-1	TRBD1	many	TRBV5-5
TGTGCCAGCAGCGCCTCGGGACTAGCGATCATCAATGAGCAGTTCTTC	CASSASGLAIINEQFF	TRBJ2-1	TRBD2	many	TRBV7-8
TGTGCCAGCAGCTTGATGGGTGGCGGGACAGAAGCTTTCTTT	CASSLMGGGTEAFF	TRBJ1-1	NA	many	TRBV5-6
TGTGCCAGCAGCCAAGATTGGAGGCGGGGGGGCCGTGATGAGCAGTTCTTC	CASSQDWRRGGRDEQFF	TRBJ2-1	TRBD2	many	TRBV3-1
TGTGCCAGCAGCCACACCGAGACTAGCGGGAGCGGGGAGCTGTTTTTT	CASSHTETSGSGELFF	TRBJ2-2	TRBD2	NA	TRBV3-1
TGTGCCAGCAGCCAAGACTTGGGGTTAGACACTGAAGCTTTCTTT	CASSQDLGLDTEAFF	TRBJ1-1	NA	many	TRBV3-1
TGCAGTGCTAGTTTGTCAGTAGGTAAAGAGACCCAGTACTTC	CSASLSVGKETQYF	TRBJ2-5	NA	many	TRBV20-1
TGTGCCAGCAGCCAAGAAACGGGTCGGAGGGCCTACGAGCAGTACTTC	CASSQETGRRAYEQYF	TRBJ2-7	NA	few	TRBV4-2
TGTGCCAGCAGTTCAGGCAGACAGGAATACTCAGTTACTTATAGCAATCAGCCCCAGCATTTT	CASSSGRQEYSVTYSNQPQHF	TRBJ1-5	NA	few	TRBV12-3/TRBV12-4
TGTGCCAGCAGTCTCGGGGGAGGGTACAGCACTGAAGCTTTCTTT	CASSLGGGYSTEAFF	TRBJ1-1	NA	many	TRBV28
TGTGCCAGCAATCCCGGGACAGGGTTTGGTATCACAGATACGCAGTATTTT	CASNPGTGFGITDTQYF	TRBJ2-3	TRBD1	once	TRBV6-1
TGTGCCAGCAGCTTAGCGCTAGCGGGGAAGGATACGCAGTATTTT	CASSLALAGKDTQYF	TRBJ2-3	TRBD2	NA	TRBV11-2
TGTGCCAGTAGTAATACCGGGACAGGGACCTATGGCTACACCTTC	CASSNTGTGTYGYTF	TRBJ1-2	TRBD1	NA	TRBV19
TGTGCCAGCAGTGACGGGGGAGGGGACAAAAACATTCAGTACTTC	CASSDGGGDKNIQYF	TRBJ2-4	TRBD2	few	TRBV2
TGTGCCAGCAGCTTAGTGTCGCCTCACACAGATACGCAGTATTTT	CASSLVSPHTDTQYF	TRBJ2-3	NA	few	TRBV7-6
TGCAGTGCTAGGGACAGGAAGAACACCGGGGAGCTGTTTTTT	CSARDRKNTGELFF	TRBJ2-2	TRBD1	NA	TRBV20-1
TGTGCCTGGGCCTCGACAGGCACAGATACGCAGTATTTT	CAWASTGTDTQYF	TRBJ2-3	NA	few	TRBV30
TGTGCCAGCAGTACTCAGGGCGGGCAGGGGAATGAAAAACTGTTTTTT	CASSTQGGQGNEKLFF	TRBJ1-4	NA	many	TRBV6-1
TGTGCCACCCTACGGGGGGCGGAGAACATTCAGTACTTC	CATLRGAENIQYF	TRBJ2-4	NA	many	TRBV30
TGTGCCAGCAGCCCACTGGGACCCGATACGCAGTATTTT	CASSPLGPDTQYF	TRBJ2-3	NA	many	TRBV11-2
TGTGCCAGCAGCCCGCTGGGACTAGCTCGGAATGAGCAGTTCTTC	CASSPLGLARNEQFF	TRBJ2-1	TRBD2	many	TRBV28